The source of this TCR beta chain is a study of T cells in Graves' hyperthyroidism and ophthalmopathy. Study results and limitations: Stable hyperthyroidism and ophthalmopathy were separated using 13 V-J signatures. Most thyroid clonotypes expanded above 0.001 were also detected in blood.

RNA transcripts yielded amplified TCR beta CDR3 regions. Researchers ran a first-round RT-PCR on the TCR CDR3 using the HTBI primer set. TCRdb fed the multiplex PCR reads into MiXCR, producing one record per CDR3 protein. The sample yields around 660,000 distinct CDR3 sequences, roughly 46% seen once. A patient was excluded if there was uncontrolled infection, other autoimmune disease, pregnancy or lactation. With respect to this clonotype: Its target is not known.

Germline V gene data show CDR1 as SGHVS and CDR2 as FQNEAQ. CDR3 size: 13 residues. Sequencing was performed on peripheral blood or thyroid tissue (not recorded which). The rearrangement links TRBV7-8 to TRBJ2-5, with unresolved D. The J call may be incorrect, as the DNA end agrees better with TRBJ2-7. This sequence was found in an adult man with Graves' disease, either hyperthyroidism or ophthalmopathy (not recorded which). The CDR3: CASSLAGMYEQYF. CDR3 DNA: TGTGCCAGCAGCTTAGCAGGGATGTACGAGCAGTACTTC.